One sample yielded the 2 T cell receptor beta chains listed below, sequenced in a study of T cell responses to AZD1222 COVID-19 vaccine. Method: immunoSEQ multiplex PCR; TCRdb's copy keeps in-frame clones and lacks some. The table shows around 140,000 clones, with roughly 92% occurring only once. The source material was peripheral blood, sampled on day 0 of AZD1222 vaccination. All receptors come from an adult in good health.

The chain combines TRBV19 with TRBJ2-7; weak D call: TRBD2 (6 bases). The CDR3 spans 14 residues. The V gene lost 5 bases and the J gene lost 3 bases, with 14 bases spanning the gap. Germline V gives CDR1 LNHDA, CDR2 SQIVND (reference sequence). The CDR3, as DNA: TGTGCCAGTAGTCCTCAAGCGCGGGACTACGAGCAGTACTTC. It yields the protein CASSPQARDYEQYF.

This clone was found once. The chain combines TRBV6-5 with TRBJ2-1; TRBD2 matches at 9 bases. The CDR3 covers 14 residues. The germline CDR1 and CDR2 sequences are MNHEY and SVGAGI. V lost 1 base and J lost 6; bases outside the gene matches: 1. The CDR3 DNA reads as TGTGCCAGCAGTTACTTAGCGGGAGCCAATGAGCAGTTCTTC. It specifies CASSYLAGANEQFF.